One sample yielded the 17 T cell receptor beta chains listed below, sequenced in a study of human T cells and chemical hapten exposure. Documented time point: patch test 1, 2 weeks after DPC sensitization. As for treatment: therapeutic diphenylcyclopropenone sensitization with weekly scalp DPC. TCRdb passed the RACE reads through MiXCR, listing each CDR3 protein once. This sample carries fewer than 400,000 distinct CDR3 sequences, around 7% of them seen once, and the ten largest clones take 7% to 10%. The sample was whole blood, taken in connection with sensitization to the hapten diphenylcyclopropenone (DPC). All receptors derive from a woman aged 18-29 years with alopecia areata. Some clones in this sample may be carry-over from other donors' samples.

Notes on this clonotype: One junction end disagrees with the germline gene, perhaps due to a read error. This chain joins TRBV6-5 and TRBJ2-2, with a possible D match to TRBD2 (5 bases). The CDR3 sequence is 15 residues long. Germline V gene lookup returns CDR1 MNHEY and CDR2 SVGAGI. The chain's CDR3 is CASSWSEANTGELIF. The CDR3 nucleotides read TGTGCCAGCAGCTGGAGCGAGGCGAACACCGGGGAGCTGATTTTT.

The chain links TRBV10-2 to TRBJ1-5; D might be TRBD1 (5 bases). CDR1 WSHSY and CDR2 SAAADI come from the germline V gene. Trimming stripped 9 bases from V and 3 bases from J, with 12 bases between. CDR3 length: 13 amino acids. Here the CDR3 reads CASTTGFNQPQHF. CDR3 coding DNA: TGCGCCAGTACTACAGGATTCAATCAGCCCCAGCATTTT.

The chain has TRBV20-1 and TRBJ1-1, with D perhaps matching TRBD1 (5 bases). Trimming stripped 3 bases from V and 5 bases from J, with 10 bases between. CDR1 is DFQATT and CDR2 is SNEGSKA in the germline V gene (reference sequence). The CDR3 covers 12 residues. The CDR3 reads CSARAGDTEAFF. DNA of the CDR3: TGCAGTGCTAGGGCGGGGGATACTGAAGCTTTCTTT.

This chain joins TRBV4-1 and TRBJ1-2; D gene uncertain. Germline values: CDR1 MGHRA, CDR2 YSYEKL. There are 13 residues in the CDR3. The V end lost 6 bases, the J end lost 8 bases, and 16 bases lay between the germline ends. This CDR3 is CASRRTLQRGYTF. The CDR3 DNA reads TGCGCCAGCAGGCGTACTTTACAGCGGGGCTACACCTTC.

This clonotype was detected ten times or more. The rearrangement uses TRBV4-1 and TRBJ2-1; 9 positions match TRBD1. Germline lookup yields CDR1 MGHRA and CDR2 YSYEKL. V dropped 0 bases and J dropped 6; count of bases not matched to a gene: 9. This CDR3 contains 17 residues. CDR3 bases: TGCGCCAGCAGCCAAGACCCGGGACAGGGCACGCTCAATGAGCAGTTCTTC. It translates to CASSQDPGQGTLNEQFF.

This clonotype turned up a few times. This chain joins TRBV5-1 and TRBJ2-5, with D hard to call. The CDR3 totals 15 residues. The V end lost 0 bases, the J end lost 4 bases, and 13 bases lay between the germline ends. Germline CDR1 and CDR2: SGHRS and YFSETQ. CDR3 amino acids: CASSLEGPPSETQYF. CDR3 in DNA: TGCGCCAGCAGCTTGGAAGGGCCTCCCTCAGAGACCCAGTACTTC.

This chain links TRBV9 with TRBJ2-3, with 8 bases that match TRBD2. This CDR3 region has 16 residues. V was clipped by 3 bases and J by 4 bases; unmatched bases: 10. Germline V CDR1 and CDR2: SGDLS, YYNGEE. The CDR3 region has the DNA TGTGCCAGCAGCGCAACCGGGACTAGGTTGTCAGATACGCAGTATTTT. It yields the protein CASSATGTRLSDTQYF.

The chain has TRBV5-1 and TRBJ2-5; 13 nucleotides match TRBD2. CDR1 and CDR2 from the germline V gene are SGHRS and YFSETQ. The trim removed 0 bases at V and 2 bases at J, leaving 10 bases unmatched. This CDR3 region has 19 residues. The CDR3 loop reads CASSLVLAGGRSLQETQYF. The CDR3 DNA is TGCGCCAGCAGCTTGGTACTAGCGGGGGGGCGGTCCCTTCAAGAGACCCAGTACTTC.

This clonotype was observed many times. The DNA for the CDR3 is TGTGCCAGCAGCTTACAACAGGGAGGGAGACAGCCCCAGCATTTT. It translates to CASSLQQGGRQPQHF. The chain has TRBV7-8 and TRBJ1-5; tentatively, D is TRBD1 (6 bases). There are 15 residues in the CDR3. Germline V lookup: CDR1 SGHVS, CDR2 FQNEAQ. Trimming cost V 2 bases and J 7 bases, with 15 bases left between them.

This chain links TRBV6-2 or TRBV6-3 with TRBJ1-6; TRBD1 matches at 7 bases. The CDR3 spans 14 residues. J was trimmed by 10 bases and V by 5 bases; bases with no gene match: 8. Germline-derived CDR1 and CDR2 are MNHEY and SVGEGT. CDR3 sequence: CASSKGQLESPLHF. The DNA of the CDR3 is TGTGCCAGCAGTAAGGGACAGTTGGAATCACCCCTCCACTTT.

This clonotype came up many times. DNA for the CDR3: TGTGCCAGCAGGTCAGGGGGTCATGAAAAACTGTTTTTT. The encoded protein is CASRSGGHEKLFF. V usage is TRBV12-3 or TRBV12-4 and J usage is TRBJ1-4, with 7 bases that match TRBD1. This CDR3 has 13 residues. V lost 6 bases and J lost 6; bases outside the gene matches: 4.

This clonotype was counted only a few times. The CDR3 is CASSQESGQGADEQFF. In DNA form, the CDR3 reads TGTGCCAGCAGCCAAGAATCAGGACAGGGGGCGGATGAGCAGTTCTTC. The V gene is TRBV4-2, the J gene TRBJ2-1; 11 bases align to TRBD1. The CDR3 extends over 16 amino acids. V gave up 0 bases and J gave up 8 bases; unmatched junction bases: 6. Germline lookup yields CDR1 LGHNA and CDR2 YNFKEQ.

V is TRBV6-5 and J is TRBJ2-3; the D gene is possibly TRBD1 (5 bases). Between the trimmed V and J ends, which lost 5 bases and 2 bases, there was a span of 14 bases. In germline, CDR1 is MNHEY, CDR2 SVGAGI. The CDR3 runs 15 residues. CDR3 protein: CASSARQKATDTQYF. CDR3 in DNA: TGTGCCAGCAGTGCCAGACAGAAAGCCACAGATACGCAGTATTTT.

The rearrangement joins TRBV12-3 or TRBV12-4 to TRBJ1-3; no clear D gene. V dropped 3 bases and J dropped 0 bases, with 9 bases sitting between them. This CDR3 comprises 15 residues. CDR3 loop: CASSFGSYSGNTIYF. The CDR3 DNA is TGTGCCAGCAGTTTCGGCAGCTACTCTGGAAACACCATATATTTT.

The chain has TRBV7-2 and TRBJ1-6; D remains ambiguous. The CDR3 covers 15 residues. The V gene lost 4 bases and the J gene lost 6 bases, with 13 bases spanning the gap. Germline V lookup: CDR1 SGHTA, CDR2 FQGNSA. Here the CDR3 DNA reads TGTGCCAGCAGCTCCCAGACTACAATTAATTCACCCCTCCACTTT. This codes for CASSSQTTINSPLHF.

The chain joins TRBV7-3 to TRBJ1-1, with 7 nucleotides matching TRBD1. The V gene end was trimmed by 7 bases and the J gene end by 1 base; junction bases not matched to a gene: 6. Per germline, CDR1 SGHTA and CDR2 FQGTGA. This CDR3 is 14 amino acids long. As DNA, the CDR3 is TGTGCCAGCAAGGGGGCAGTCCAGAACACTGAAGCTTTCTTT. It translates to CASKGAVQNTEAFF. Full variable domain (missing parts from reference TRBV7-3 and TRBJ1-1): GAGVSQTPSNKVTEKGKYVELRCDPISGHTALYWYRQSLGQGPEFLIYFQGTGAADDSGLPNDRFFAVRPEGSVSTLKIQRTERGDSAVYLCASKGAVQNTEAFFGQGTRLTVV.

CDR3 DNA sequence: TGTGCCAGCAGTTTAAGTTCAGGGAGGCCCGGGGAGCTGTTTTTT. Translating it yields CASSLSSGRPGELFF. The chain is built from TRBV27 and TRBJ2-2; tentatively, D is TRBD2 (6 bases). Per germline, CDR1 MNHEY and CDR2 SMNVEV (reference sequence). Trimming cost V 2 bases and J 6 bases, with 13 bases left between them. CDR3 length: 15 residues.